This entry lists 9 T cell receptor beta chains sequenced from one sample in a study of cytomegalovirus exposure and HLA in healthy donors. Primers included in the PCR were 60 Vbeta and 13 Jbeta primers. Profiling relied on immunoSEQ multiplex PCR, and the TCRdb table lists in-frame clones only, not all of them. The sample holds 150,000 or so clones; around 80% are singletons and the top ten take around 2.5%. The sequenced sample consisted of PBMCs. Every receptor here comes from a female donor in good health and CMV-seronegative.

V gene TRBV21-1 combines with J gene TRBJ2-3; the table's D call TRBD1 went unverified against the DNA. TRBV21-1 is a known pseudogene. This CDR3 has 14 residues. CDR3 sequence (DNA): TGTGCCAGCAGGGACAGGAAATGCACAGATACGCAGTATTTT. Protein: CASRDRKCTDTQYF.

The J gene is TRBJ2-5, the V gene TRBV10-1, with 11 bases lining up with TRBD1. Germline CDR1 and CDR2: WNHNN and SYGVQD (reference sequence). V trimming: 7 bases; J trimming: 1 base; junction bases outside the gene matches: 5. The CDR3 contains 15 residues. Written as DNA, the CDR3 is TGCGCCAGCATATGTGGGACAGGGGGCCAAGAGACCCAGTACTTC. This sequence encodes CASICGTGGQETQYF.

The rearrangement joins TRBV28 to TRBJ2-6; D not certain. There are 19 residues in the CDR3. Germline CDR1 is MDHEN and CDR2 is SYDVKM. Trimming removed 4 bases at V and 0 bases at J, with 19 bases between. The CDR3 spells CASSSPGRVQSSGANVLTF. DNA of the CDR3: TGTGCCAGCAGTTCTCCAGGAAGAGTTCAGAGCTCTGGGGCCAACGTCCTGACTTTC.

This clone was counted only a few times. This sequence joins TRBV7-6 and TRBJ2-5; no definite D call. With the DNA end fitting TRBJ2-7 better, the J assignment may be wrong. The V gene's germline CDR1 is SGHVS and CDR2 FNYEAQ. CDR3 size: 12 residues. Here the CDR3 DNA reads TGTGCCAGCAGCATTAGCTCCTACGAGCAGTACTTC. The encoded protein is CASSISSYEQYF.

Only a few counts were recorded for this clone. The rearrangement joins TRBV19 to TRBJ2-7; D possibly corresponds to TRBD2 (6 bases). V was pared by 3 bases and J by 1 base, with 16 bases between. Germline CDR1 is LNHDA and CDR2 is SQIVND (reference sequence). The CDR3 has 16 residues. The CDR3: CASSISGGSGSYEQYF. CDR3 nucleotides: TGTGCCAGTAGTATTAGTGGGGGAAGCGGGTCCTACGAGCAGTACTTC.

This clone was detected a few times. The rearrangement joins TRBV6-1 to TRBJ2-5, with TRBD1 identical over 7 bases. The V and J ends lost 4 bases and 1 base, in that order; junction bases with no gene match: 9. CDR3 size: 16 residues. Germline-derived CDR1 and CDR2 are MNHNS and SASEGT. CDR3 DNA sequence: TGTGCCAGCAGTGGCCGGGACAGCTATATCCAAGAGACCCAGTACTTC. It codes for CASSGRDSYIQETQYF.

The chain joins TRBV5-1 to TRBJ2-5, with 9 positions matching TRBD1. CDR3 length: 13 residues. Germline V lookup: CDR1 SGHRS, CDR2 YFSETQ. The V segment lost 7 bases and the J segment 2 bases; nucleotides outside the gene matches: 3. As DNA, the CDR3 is TGCGCCAGCCGGGACAGGGCGCAAGAGACCCAGTACTTC. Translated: CASRDRAQETQYF.

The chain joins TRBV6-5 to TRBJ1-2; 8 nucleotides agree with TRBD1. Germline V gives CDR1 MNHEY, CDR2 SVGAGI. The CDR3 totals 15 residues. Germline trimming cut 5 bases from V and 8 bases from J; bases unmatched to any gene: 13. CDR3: CASSPKALQGGGYTF. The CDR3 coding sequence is TGTGCCAGCAGTCCCAAAGCTCTACAGGGGGGCGGCTACACCTTC.

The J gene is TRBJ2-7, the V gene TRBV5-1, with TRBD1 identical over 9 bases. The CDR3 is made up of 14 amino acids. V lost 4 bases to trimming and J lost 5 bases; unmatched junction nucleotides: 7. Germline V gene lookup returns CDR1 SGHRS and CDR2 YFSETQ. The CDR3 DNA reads TGCGCCAGCAGCCCTGGACAGGGGAGTGACGAGCAGTACTTC. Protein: CASSPGQGSDEQYF.